This T cell receptor beta chain was sequenced for a study of blood T cell repertoires in COVID-19 (dated by TCRdb to 2018 to 2021). Notes on the research overall: Samples covering the acute and convalescent phases of COVID-19 were provided by collaborators in the United States, Italy and Spain. The material from the prospective study consisted of cDNA or gDNA derived from T cells, B-cell-depleted T cells, or PBMCs. Subjects who had been exposed to COVID-19, were actively infected with it, or had recovered from it provided the deeply sampled blood TCRbeta repertoires that made up the dataset. The repertoires were made available in a free public database intended to serve as a resource for research on the immune response to SARS-CoV-2. The samples were drawn from two sources: the first 160 participants of the ongoing ImmuneRACE study, and fewer than 1,500 subjects contributed by 6 global collaborators. Nearly every sample came with metadata listing a de-identified subject ID, COVID-19 status, age in years and sex. HLA class I and class II types, where available, came from metadata supplied by the sample provider rather than from assay-based typing.

Taken from cysteine to phenylalanine, the CDR3 has 13 residues. Here the CDR3 DNA is all that survives: 39 bases in frame from base 1. Sequences SNHLY (CDR1) and FYNNEI (CDR2) are obtained from the germline V gene. V is reduced by 8 bases and J by 1 base, leaving a spacing of 12 bases between them. TCRbeta CDR3 regions were amplified from genomic DNA using the immunoSEQ Assay, a bias-controlled multiplex PCR. The study's processing was this. The number of nucleated cells in each sample was estimated from the amplification of reference gene primers within the assay. To quantify the absolute abundance of each unique TCRbeta CDR3 rearrangement, sequence reads were collapsed and filtered. Productive Simpson clonality was computed per sample as the square root of Simpson's diversity index over productive rearrangements. In its TCRdb copy, this immuneACCESS table keeps in-frame sequences only and misses some clones. Where compared with another copy, unresolved V genes explain less than half of these, and the others have no known cause. That table is the source of V, J and clone size, and D and trimming were worked out from the DNA. Within this sample are around 100,000 clones, with about 80% of them counted one time only. Together, the top ten hold less than 5% of the sample.

Overall results and qualifications from the work: How much clinical and demographic metadata was included differed by source and by participant, and the metadata was provided uncurated.

The collaborating institutions used their own protocols to collect whole blood in K2EDTA tubes. For TCRbeta analysis, collaborator samples were shipped as frozen whole blood, as isolated PBMCs, or as DNA extracted from either sample type. Concerning this clone itself: The specificity of this receptor is unknown. Within one base of it there is no much larger clone, and no base qualities were kept.

Recombination linked TRBV2 to TRBJ2-7; the D segment could be TRBD1, given 6 matching bases. What was sequenced was peripheral blood. The sequence was collected from a human donor in a cohort sampled during active COVID-19. The sequenced DNA: TGTGCCAGCTACAGGGAACAGTCCTACGAGCAGTACTTC. It specifies CASYREQSYEQYF.